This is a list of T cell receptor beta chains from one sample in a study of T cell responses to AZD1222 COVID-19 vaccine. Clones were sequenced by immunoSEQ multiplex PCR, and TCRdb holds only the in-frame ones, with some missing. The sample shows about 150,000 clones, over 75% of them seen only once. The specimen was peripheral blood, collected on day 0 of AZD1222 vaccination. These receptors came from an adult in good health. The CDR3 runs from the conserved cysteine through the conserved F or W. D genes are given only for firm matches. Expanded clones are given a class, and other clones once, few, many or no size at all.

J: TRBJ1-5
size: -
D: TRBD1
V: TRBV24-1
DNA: TGTGCCACCAGTCCGGGACAGGGGGCGAGGAGCAATCAGCCCCAGCATTTT
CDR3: CATSPGQGARSNQPQHF

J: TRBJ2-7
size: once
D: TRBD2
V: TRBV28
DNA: TGTGCCAGCAGTTTACAGCTAACTTCGCGGGAGCCCCTCTCCTACGAGCAGTACTTC
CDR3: CASSLQLTSREPLSYEQYF

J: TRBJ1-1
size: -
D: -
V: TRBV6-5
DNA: TGTGCCAGCAGCCCCCCCCGACCCCGCGACACTGAAGCTTTCTTT
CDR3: CASSPPRPRDTEAFF

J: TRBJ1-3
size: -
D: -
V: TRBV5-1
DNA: TGCGCCAGCAGACAGGAGACCCGAAACACCATATATTTT
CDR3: CASRQETRNTIYF

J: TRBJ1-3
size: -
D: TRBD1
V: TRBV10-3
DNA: TGTGCCATCAGAGGGACAGGGCAGCCTGGAAACACCATATATTTT
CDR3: CAIRGTGQPGNTIYF

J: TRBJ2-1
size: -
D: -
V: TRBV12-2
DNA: TGTGCAAGTCGCGCAAGGGCCGGGACAGGGGCGGACAATGAGCAGTTCTTC
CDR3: CASRARAGTGADNEQFF

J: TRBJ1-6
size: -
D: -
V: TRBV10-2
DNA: TGCGCCAGCACCATGGACCCTAATTCACCCCTCCACTTT
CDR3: CASTMDPNSPLHF

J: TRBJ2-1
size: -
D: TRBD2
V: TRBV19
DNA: TGTGCCAGTAGGACTAGCGGGGGTTACAATGAGCAGTTCTTC
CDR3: CASRTSGGYNEQFF

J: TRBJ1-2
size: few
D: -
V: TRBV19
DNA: TGTGCCAGTAGTATAGACGACGGACTGTATGGCTACACCTTC
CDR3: CASSIDDGLYGYTF

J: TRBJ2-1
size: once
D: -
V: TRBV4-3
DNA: TGCGCCAGCAGCCCTGGAACACACTCGAACCATGAGCAGTTCTTC
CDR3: CASSPGTHSNHEQFF

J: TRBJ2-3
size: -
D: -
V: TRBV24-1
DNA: TGTGCCACCAGGACACATAGCACAGATACGCAGTATTTT
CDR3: CATRTHSTDTQYF

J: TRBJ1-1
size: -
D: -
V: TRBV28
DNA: TGTGCCAGCAGTTTCCGGGAAACTGAAGCTTTCTTT
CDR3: CASSFRETEAFF

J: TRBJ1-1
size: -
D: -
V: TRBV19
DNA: TGTGCCAGTAGCCCCGGCAGGGCGACTTTGGATGAAGCTTTCTTT
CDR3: CASSPGRATLDEAFF

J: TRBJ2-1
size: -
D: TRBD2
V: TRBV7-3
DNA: TGTGCCAGCAGCATTACTAGCGGGGGGGCGCATGAGCAGTTCTTC
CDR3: CASSITSGGAHEQFF

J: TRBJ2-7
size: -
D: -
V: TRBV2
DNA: TGTGCCAGCAGTGCGCTTCACCCTAAAACGGACGAGCAGTACTTC
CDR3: CASSALHPKTDEQYF

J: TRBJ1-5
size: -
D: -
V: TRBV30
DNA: TGTGCCTGGAGTAACGGGGGAGGTGAGCCCCAGCATTTT
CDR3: CAWSNGGGEPQHF